The clone carrying this T cell receptor (beta chain) was observed a handful of times. Its specificity is unknown. TCRdb reanalysed the 5' RACE reads using MiXCR and keeps one entry per CDR3 protein. Here the sample spans more than 150,000 distinct CDR3 sequences, 10% to 15% being singletons. This specimen belongs to a study of CD8 T cells in ankylosing spondylitis. Whole-study results and caveats: Disease-linked clones reportedly concentrated significantly in matched ankylosing spondylitis synovial fluid.

The clonotype was recovered from a female donor with ankylosing spondylitis or in good health (not recorded which). The sample taken for sequencing was blood, either unsorted or a sorted T cell fraction (not recorded which).

DNA of the CDR3: TGTGCCAGCCTCGGGGGGGCCTACGAGCAGTACTTC. This encodes CASLGGAYEQYF. The V gene is TRBV28, the J gene TRBJ2-7; 8 nucleotides match TRBD2. Germline CDR1 and CDR2: MDHEN and SYDVKM. This CDR3 has 12 residues. V trimming: 8 bases; J trimming: 2 bases; junction bases outside the gene matches: 2.